This T cell receptor (beta chain) was retrieved from a study of blood T cell repertoires in COVID-19. Only in-frame clones appear in the TCRdb table, and some are missing; sequencing was by immunoSEQ multiplex PCR. The table records around 110,000 clones, approximately 78% of them present only once. This CDR3 is 11 amino acids long. V was trimmed by 1 base and J by 5 bases, leaving 3 bases between them. CDR1 and CDR2 (germline): LGHDT, YNNKEL (reference sequence). Sequences were obtained from peripheral blood. The chain has TRBV3-1 (or the pseudogene TRBV3-2) and TRBJ2-7; D remains unclear. The source is a man in his 70s with acute or convalescent COVID-19. The CDR3 region is CASSQVDEQYF. The CDR3 bases are TGTGCCAGCAGCCAAGTCGACGAGCAGTACTTC.